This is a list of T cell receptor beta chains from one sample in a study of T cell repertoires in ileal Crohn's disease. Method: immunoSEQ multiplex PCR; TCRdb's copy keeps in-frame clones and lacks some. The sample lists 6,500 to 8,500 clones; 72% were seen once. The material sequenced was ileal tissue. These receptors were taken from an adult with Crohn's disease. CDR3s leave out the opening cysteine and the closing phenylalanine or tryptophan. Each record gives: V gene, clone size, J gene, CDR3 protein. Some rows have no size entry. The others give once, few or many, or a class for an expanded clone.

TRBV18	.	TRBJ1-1	ASSPGTGGAF
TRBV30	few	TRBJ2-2	AWRKTDNTGELF
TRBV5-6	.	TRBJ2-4	ASSRVGLGGNIQY
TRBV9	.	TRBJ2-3	ASSLSSGQHTDTQY
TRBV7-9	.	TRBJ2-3	ASSWGGDTQY
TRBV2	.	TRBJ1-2	ASKSRDRSLYGYT
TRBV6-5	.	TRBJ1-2	ASSSPGQGSYGYT
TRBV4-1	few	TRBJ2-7	ASSQDTSDYLGYEQY
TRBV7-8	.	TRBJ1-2	ASSLWGGQERAGYT
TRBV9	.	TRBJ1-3	ASSVTGTGGNTIY
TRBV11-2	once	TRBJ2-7	ASSLDRGYSYEQY
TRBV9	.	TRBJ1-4	ASSPQVGTGEKLF
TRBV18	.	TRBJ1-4	ASSPVRSTGDNEKLF
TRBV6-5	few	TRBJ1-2	ASSYSGGAGGYT
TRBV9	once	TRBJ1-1	ASSGTGSPGPEAF
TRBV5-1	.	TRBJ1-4	ASGRQGIEEKLF
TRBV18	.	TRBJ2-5	ASSPGGEQY
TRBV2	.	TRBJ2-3	ASTQNTDTQY
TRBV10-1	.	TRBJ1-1	ASSGARRGNTEAF
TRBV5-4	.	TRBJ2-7	ASSPGLASYEQY
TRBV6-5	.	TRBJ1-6	ASSRVLYNSPLH
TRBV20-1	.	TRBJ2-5	SAQKETQY
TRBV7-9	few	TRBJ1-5	ASSALSSNQPQH
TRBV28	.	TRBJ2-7	ASSSTDPRYEQY
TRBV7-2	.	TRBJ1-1	ASSPYLNTEAF
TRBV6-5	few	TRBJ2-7	ASSYTWDRENEQY